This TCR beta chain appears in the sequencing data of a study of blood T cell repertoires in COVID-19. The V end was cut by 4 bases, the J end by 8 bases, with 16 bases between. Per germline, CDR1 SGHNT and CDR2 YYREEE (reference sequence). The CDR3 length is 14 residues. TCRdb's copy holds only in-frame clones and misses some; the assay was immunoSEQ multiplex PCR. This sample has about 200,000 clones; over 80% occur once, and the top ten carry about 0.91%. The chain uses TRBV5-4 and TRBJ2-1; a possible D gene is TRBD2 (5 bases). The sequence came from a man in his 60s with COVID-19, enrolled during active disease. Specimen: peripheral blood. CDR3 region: CASSPPSDGDEQFF. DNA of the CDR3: TGTGCCAGCAGCCCTCCGAGTGACGGGGATGAGCAGTTCTTC.